A selection of T cell receptor beta chains follows, all from one sample in a study of T cells in Graves' hyperthyroidism and ophthalmopathy. TCRdb used MiXCR to reprocess the multiplex PCR reads, holding one entry per CDR3 protein. The sample carries 500,000 or so distinct CDR3 sequences, over 15% recorded once. Source material: blood. The receptors were gathered from a woman aged 18-30 years with Graves' ophthalmopathy. CDR3s include the opening cysteine and the closing phenylalanine or tryptophan.

v_call	j_call	cdr3_aa
TRBV7-6	TRBJ1-4	CASSLDVTGLNEKLFF
TRBV2	TRBJ1-2	CASSGQGSGYTF
TRBV20-1	TRBJ2-7	CSAGGGTASYEQYF
TRBV28	TRBJ1-2	CASSLIGWTGGAYGYTF
TRBV2	TRBJ1-2	CASSERVNYGYTF
TRBV24-1	TRBJ2-1	CATSPGGNEQFF
TRBV27	TRBJ1-5	CASRKSSNQPQHF
TRBV11-2	TRBJ2-2	CASSFIPTGGLRTGELFF
TRBV12-3/TRBV12-4	TRBJ2-1	CASSWPTGGENEQFF
TRBV3-1	TRBJ2-1	CASLGLATVDEQFF
TRBV10-3	TRBJ2-5	CAISKTGAQETQYF
TRBV12-3/TRBV12-4	TRBJ1-2	CASSLDRARLGYTF
TRBV2	TRBJ2-1	CATGGSFNEQFF
TRBV9	TRBJ1-4	CASSVGTGTATNEKLFF
TRBV19	TRBJ1-5	CASSIWDGSNQPQHF
TRBV20-1	TRBJ1-1	CSARASFRRGTEAFF
TRBV30	TRBJ2-7	CAWSVQGLTYEQYF
TRBV28	TRBJ1-5	CASSPEGRANQPQHF
TRBV7-9	TRBJ2-7	CASSFLGDEQYF
TRBV5-1	TRBJ2-1	CASMGGLAGGNSYEQFF
TRBV20-1	TRBJ2-1	CSASVRSEGGEQFF
TRBV6-1	TRBJ2-2	CASRPLAGVTGELFF
TRBV30	TRBJ1-1	CAWSEMGNTEAFF
TRBV2	TRBJ2-1	CAGWGGASGYNEQFF
TRBV25-1	TRBJ2-7	CASSEWDGYEQYF
TRBV20-1	TRBJ2-1	CSAIDRLAGAYNEQFF
TRBV5-1	TRBJ2-7	CASSPVTSSYEQYF
TRBV7-2	TRBJ2-1	CASSLWEYYEQFF
TRBV5-5	TRBJ2-2	CASSLQGTGGTGELFF